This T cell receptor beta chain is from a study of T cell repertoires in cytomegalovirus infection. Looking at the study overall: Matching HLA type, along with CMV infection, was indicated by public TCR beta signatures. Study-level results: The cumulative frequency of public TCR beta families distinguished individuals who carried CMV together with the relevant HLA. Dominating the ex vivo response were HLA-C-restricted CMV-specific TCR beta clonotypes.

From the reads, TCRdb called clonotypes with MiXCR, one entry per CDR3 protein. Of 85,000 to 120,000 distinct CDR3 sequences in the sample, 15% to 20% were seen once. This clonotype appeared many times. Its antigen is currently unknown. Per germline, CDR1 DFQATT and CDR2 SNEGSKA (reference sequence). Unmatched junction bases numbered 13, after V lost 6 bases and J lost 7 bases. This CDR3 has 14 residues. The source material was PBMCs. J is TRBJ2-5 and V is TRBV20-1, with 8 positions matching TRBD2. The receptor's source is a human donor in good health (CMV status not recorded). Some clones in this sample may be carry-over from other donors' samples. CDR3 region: CSARPGGRKGTQYF. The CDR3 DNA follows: TGCAGTGCCCGCCCGGGGGGGCGAAAGGGGACCCAGTACTTC.